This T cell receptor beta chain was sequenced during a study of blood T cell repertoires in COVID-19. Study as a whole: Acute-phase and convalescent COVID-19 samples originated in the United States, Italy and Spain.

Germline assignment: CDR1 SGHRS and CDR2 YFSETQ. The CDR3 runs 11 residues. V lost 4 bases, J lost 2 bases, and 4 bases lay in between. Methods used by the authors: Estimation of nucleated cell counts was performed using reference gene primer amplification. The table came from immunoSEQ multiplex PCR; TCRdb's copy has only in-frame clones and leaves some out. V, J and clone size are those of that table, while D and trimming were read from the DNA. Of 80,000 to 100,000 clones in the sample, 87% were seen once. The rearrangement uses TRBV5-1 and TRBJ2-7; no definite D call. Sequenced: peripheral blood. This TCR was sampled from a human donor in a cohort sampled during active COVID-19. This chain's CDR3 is CASSAAYEQYF. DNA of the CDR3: TGCGCCAGCAGCGCGGCCTACGAGCAGTACTTC.